This T cell receptor beta chain was sequenced for a study of blood T cell repertoires in COVID-19 (dated by TCRdb to about 2020). Context from the whole study: The collaborator samples originated in the United States, Italy and Spain and spanned the acute and convalescent phases of COVID-19. HLA class I and class II types, where available, came from metadata supplied by the sample provider rather than from assay-based typing. The sample metadata nearly always contained a de-identified subject ID, COVID-19 status, age in years and sex. The prospective study material was composed of cDNA or gDNA derived from T cells, B-cell-depleted T cells, or PBMCs. The samples were drawn from the first 160 participants of the ongoing ImmuneRACE study and from 1,254 subjects provided by 6 global collaborators. Deeply sampled blood TCRbeta repertoires from subjects exposed to, actively infected with, or recovered from COVID-19 were included in the dataset. A freely available public database, intended as a resource for researchers studying the immune response to SARS-CoV-2, is where the repertoires were released.

The immunoSEQ Assay, a bias-controlled multiplex PCR, was used to amplify TCRbeta CDR3 regions from genomic DNA. As for the original processing: The number of nucleated cells in each sample was estimated from the amplification of reference gene primers within the assay. To quantify the absolute abundance of each unique TCRbeta CDR3 rearrangement, sequence reads were collapsed and filtered. For each sample, productive Simpson clonality was calculated by taking the square root of Simpson's diversity index across productive rearrangements. The source is immuneACCESS, and TCRdb retained only in-frame sequences with V and J called. Part of the clones is not carried over; for the studies checked, unresolved V genes explain less than half of this, and the remainder is unexplained. The V and J calls and clone size are taken from that table; D and trimming were inferred from the DNA. In this sample the table shows a few hundred thousand clones, roughly 80% of which occur a single time. The ten largest clones take up 8% to 9% of the sample.

Overall results and qualifications from the work: The amount of clinical and demographic metadata varied by source and participant and was provided uncurated.

Based on the germline V gene (reference sequence), the CDR1 and CDR2 sequences are SGHKS and YYEKEE. The V end gives up 5 bases and the J end 1 base, leaving 4 bases in the junction not matched to a gene. Inclusive of the bounding cysteine and phenylalanine, the CDR3 is 14 residues long. CDR3 DNA only is kept here, 42 bases in frame from base 1. Comment on this clone: Its antigen specificity is not known. Base quality data are lacking; no much larger clone is found one base away.

One collaborating source in Seattle enrolled patients while the patients were actively infected and followed the patients over time throughout the course of disease. The collaborating institutions used their own protocols to collect whole blood in K2EDTA tubes. For TCRbeta analysis, collaborator samples were shipped as frozen whole blood, as isolated PBMCs, or as DNA extracted from either sample type. The sequenced material came from peripheral blood. This receptor chain uses TRBV5-5 and TRBJ2-5; 8 bases in the junction line up with TRBD2. The receptor was derived from a woman of 80 years or more with COVID-19, enrolled during active disease. CDR3 region: CASRRTSTQETQYF. The nucleotide sequence is given as TGTGCCAGCAGGAGGACTAGCACCCAAGAGACCCAGTACTTC. The reference TRBV5-5 and TRBJ2-5 proteins fill in what lies around the CDR3, so the full variable domain reads DAGVTQSPTHLIKTRGQQVTLRCSPISGHKSVSWYQQVLGQGPQFIFQYYEKEERGRGNFPDRFSARQFPNYSSELNVNALLLGDSALYLCASRRTSTQETQYFGPGTRLLVL.